The 24 T cell receptor beta chains given below trace back to one sample, sequenced in a study of T cells in Graves' hyperthyroidism and ophthalmopathy. RNA transcripts provided the source from which TCR beta CDR3 regions were amplified. The HTBI primer set was used in a first-round RT-PCR of the TCR CDR3. From the multiplex PCR reads, TCRdb called clonotypes with MiXCR, one entry per CDR3 protein. Of 500,000 or so distinct CDR3 sequences in the sample, 17% were seen once. The specimen sequenced was blood. These TCRs come from a young woman with Graves' ophthalmopathy.

This clonotype was found many times. The V call is TRBV13, the J call TRBJ2-3; 7 bases map to TRBD2. J lost 5 bases, V lost 5 bases, and 4 bases had no gene match. This CDR3 has 13 residues. Looked up from germline, CDR1 is PRHDT and CDR2 is FYEKMQ (reference sequence). As DNA, the CDR3 is TGTGCCAGCAGCCCGGGGAGGGGAGATACGCAGTATTTT. It yields the protein CASSPGRGDTQYF.

This clonotype was detected many times. This chain joins TRBV28 and TRBJ2-1; 15 nucleotides agree with TRBD2. Germline V CDR1 and CDR2: MDHEN, SYDVKM. Trimming removed 5 bases from V and 8 bases from J; junction bases left unmatched: 4. This CDR3 is 15 amino acids long. The CDR3 nucleotides are TGTGCCAGCAGTCGAAGGACTAGCGGGAGGGATGAGCAGTTCTTC. Protein product: CASSRRTSGRDEQFF.

The rearrangement links TRBV7-2 to TRBJ1-2; the D gene is possibly TRBD1 (6 bases). The germline gives CDR1 SGHTA, CDR2 FQGNSA. The CDR3 covers 14 residues. V lost 5 bases and J lost 4, with 14 bases in between. CDR3 bases: TGTGCCAGCAGCACAGGGTCCTTCGGCTATGGCTACACCTTC. This gives the protein CASSTGSFGYGYTF.

Regarding this clonotype: This may be a read error, as it is one base from a much larger clone. The chain combines TRBV12-3 or TRBV12-4 with TRBJ2-2; maybe TRBD1 (6 bases). Gene TRBJ1-1 matches the end of the DNA better, so the J call may be wrong. This CDR3 spans 14 amino acids. CDR3 protein: CASTLKGGGTGAFF. Written as DNA, the CDR3 is TGTGCCAGCACTTTGAAGGGGGGAGGCACTGGAGCTTTCTTT.

This clonotype occurred many times. This chain connects TRBV3-1 to TRBJ1-1, with a possible D match to TRBD1 (6 bases). Per the germline V gene, CDR1 is LGHDT and CDR2 is YNNKEL (reference sequence). This CDR3 comprises 16 residues. V was clipped by 0 bases and J by 5 bases, with 16 bases between them. CDR3 sequence (DNA): TGTGCCAGCAGCCAAGATAGGGAGGGGGGTTGGACTGAAGCTTTCTTT. Protein sequence: CASSQDREGGWTEAFF.

This clonotype was observed at least ten times. The chain links TRBV3-1 to TRBJ2-1, with 11 bases matching TRBD2. This CDR3 is built from 14 residues. The V gene's germline CDR1 is LGHDT and CDR2 YNNKEL (reference sequence). V lost 4 bases, J lost 7 bases, and 3 bases stayed unmatched. The chain's CDR3 is CASSLGLAENEQFF. The CDR3 DNA is TGTGCCAGCAGCCTGGGACTAGCGGAGAATGAGCAGTTCTTC.

The chain uses TRBV6-2 or TRBV6-3 and TRBJ2-7; TRBD1 matches at 12 bases. The CDR3 contains 16 residues. The V gene end was trimmed by 2 bases and the J gene end by 5 bases; junction bases not matched to a gene: 7. Per germline, CDR1 MNHEY and CDR2 SVGEGT. CDR3 amino acids: CASSYPGTGGRNEQYF. The CDR3 DNA reads TGTGCCAGCAGTTACCCCGGGACAGGGGGCAGGAACGAGCAGTACTTC.

The genes are TRBV28 and TRBJ2-5; no definite D call. Germline CDR1 MDHEN, CDR2 SYDVKM. V was trimmed by 10 bases and J by 1 base, leaving 13 bases between them. CDR3 length: 13 residues. In DNA form, the CDR3 reads TGTGCCAACCCCAGGCGACCCCAAGAGACCCAGTACTTC. It is translated as CANPRRPQETQYF.

This clonotype has more than one count but fewer than ten. The rearrangement links TRBV19 to TRBJ1-5; tentatively, D is TRBD1 (6 bases). Trimming pared 4 bases from V and 1 base from J, leaving 14 bases between. Looked up from germline, CDR1 is LNHDA and CDR2 is SQIVND (reference sequence). CDR3 length: 16 amino acids. CDR3 region: CASSSFSRGSNQPQHF. The CDR3 coding sequence is TGTGCCAGTAGTAGTTTTTCCAGGGGAAGCAATCAGCCCCAGCATTTT.

A note on this clonotype: Mismatch with germline at one junction end may stem from a read error. This chain links TRBV7-2 with TRBJ2-1, with 8 bases identical to TRBD1. The CDR3 consists of 15 residues. Germline loops: CDR1 SGHTA, CDR2 FQGNSA. The CDR3 loop is CASSLGTGRYNDQFF. The CDR3, as DNA: TGTGCCAGCAGCCTCGGGACAGGCCGGTACAATGATCAGTTCTTC.

This clonotype was recorded many times. The chain combines TRBV2 with TRBJ2-7; no clear D gene. Between the trimmed V and J ends, which lost 3 bases and 4 bases, there was a span of 13 bases. The germline V gene has CDR1 SNHLY and CDR2 FYNNEI. The CDR3 totals 14 residues. The CDR3 bases are TGTGCCAGCAGTGACGATATAGGCAGATACGAGCAGTACTTC. It encodes CASSDDIGRYEQYF.

Ten or more counts support this clonotype. The chain joins TRBV6-2 or TRBV6-3 to TRBJ2-1, with 7 positions matching TRBD1. The CDR3 runs 15 residues. Germline V CDR1 and CDR2: MNHEY, SVGEGT. Losses at the gene ends were 0 bases for V and 2 bases for J; bases not matched to a gene: 1. CDR3 DNA: TGTGCCAGCAGTTACTCCACAGGGGCCTACAATGAGCAGTTCTTC. It translates to CASSYSTGAYNEQFF.

The chain employs TRBV9 and TRBJ2-5, with D possibly being TRBD2 (5 bases). The CDR3 runs to 16 residues. In germline, CDR1 is SGDLS, CDR2 YYNGEE. Trimming removed 2 bases from V and 2 bases from J, with 16 bases in between. The CDR3 nucleotides are TGTGCCAGCAGCGTCATCGGTAGAGGCGGGCAAGAGACCCAGTACTTC. This codes for CASSVIGRGGQETQYF.

This clonotype was seen many times. V and J are TRBV28 and TRBJ1-5; 7 bases fit TRBD1. Trimming cost V 6 bases and J 7 bases; bases outside gene matches: 3. The CDR3 totals 12 residues. Germline values: CDR1 MDHEN, CDR2 SYDVKM. In DNA, the CDR3 is TGTGCCAGCAGCCCCAGGGGGCAGCCCCAGCATTTT. This sequence encodes CASSPRGQPQHF.

This clonotype was recorded a few times. This chain links TRBV5-1 with TRBJ2-3; the match to TRBD2 covers 7 bases. The J segment lost 2 bases and the V segment lost 4 bases, leaving 10 bases of the junction unmatched. Germline CDR1 and CDR2: SGHRS and YFSETQ. CDR3 size: 16 residues. As DNA, the CDR3 is TGCGCCAGCAGCGTTGCGCGGGGGACCTTCACAGATACGCAGTATTTT. It specifies CASSVARGTFTDTQYF. Based on the CDR3 plus reference TRBV5-1 and TRBJ2-3, the full variable domain is KAGVTQTPRYLIKTRGQQVTLSCSPISGHRSVSWYQQTPGQGLQFLFEYFSETQRNKGNFPGRFSGRQFSNSRSEMNVSTLELGDSALYLCASSVARGTFTDTQYFGPGTRLTVL.

This clonotype was recorded at least ten times. V and J are TRBV18 and TRBJ2-7; a possible D gene is TRBD1 (6 bases). With 5 bases removed from V and 6 bases from J, the gap between germline ends came to 20 bases. The CDR3 length is 15 residues. Germline V gene lookup returns CDR1 KGHSH and CDR2 LQKENI. The CDR3: CASSADSTYRTEQYF. The CDR3 DNA reads TGTGCCAGCTCAGCGGACAGCACCTATAGGACCGAGCAGTACTTC.

This clonotype was observed many times. The chain combines TRBV3-1 with TRBJ2-7; TRBD2 matches at 11 bases. The V and J ends lost 4 bases and 0 bases, in that order; junction bases with no gene match: 8. Germline V gene data show CDR1 as LGHDT and CDR2 as YNNKEL (reference sequence). The CDR3 spans 17 residues. The CDR3 DNA sequence: TGTGCCAGCAGCCCCTCGGCTAGCGGGAGGAACTCCTACGAGCAGTACTTC. Its translation: CASSPSASGRNSYEQYF.

The V gene is TRBV4-3, the J gene TRBJ1-5; a possible D gene is TRBD1 (6 bases). Trimming cost V 0 bases and J 9 bases, with 12 bases left between them. Germline V gene sequence: CDR1 LGHNA, CDR2 YSLEER. This CDR3 spans 14 amino acids. The CDR3 here is CASSQDRGLRPQHF. The CDR3 DNA reads as TGCGCCAGCAGCCAAGACAGGGGCCTTCGGCCCCAGCATTTT.

The rearrangement joins TRBV5-1 to TRBJ2-2; D is uncertain. With 0 bases removed from V and 2 bases from J, the gap between germline ends came to 11 bases. CDR3 length: 16 residues. Germline values: CDR1 SGHRS, CDR2 YFSETQ. As DNA, the CDR3 is TGCGCCAGCAGCTTGGAAAGGACGGGTAACACCGGGGAGCTGTTTTTT. Translated, it gives CASSLERTGNTGELFF.

This clonotype showed up many times. J is TRBJ2-5 and V is TRBV7-9, with D possibly being TRBD1 (5 bases). V was pared by 2 bases and J by 3 bases, with 16 bases between. There are 16 residues in the CDR3. Germline V gene data show CDR1 as SEHNR and CDR2 as FQNEAQ (reference sequence). In DNA form, the CDR3 reads TGTGCCAGCAGCTTATATCCAGGGCGGATTAAAGAGACCCAGTACTTC. This translates into CASSLYPGRIKETQYF.

This clonotype has ten or more counts. The chain has TRBV6-4 and TRBJ2-3; either TRBD1 or TRBD2 may fit D (5 bases each). Germline V gene sequence: CDR1 MRHNA, CDR2 SNTAGT. The germline V and J ends were trimmed by 4 bases and 2 bases, with 10 bases remaining between them. CDR3 size: 14 residues. The CDR3 nucleotides read TGTGCCAGCAGTGTTTCAGGGACCACAGATACGCAGTATTTT. This codes for CASSVSGTTDTQYF.

The rearrangement joins TRBV3-1 to TRBJ2-5; D gene uncertain. The V end was cut by 3 bases, the J end by 2 bases, with 10 bases between. Germline lookup yields CDR1 LGHDT and CDR2 YNNKEL (reference sequence). The CDR3 totals 14 residues. The CDR3 protein is CASSQISGQETQYF. The CDR3 nucleotides are TGTGCCAGCAGCCAGATATCAGGACAAGAGACCCAGTACTTC.

There are many counts of this clonotype. The chain links TRBV2 to TRBJ2-3; unclear D gene. This CDR3 has 13 amino acids. Per germline, CDR1 SNHLY and CDR2 FYNNEI. Trimming removed 7 bases from V and 2 bases from J, with 10 bases in between. The CDR3 nucleotides are TGTGCCAGCACCCCCCTGTTCACAGATACGCAGTATTTT. As protein: CASTPLFTDTQYF.

This clonotype was recorded at least ten times. This chain uses TRBV6-1 with TRBJ2-2; D gene unclear. Per germline, CDR1 MNHNS and CDR2 SASEGT. V lost 5 bases and J lost 5, with 9 bases in between. The length of the CDR3 is 13 residues. CDR3 in DNA: TGTGCCAGCAGTTACAGTGGGACCGGGGAGCTGTTTTTT. Amino acids: CASSYSGTGELFF.